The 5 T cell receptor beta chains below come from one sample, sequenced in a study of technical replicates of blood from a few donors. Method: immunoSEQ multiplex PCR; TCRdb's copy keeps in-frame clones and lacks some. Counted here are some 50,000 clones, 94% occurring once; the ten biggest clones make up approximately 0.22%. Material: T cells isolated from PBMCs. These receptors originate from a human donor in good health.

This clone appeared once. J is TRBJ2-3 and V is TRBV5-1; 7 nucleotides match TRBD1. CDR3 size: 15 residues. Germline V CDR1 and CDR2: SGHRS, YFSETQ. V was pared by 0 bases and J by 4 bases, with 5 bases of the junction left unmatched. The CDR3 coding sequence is TGCGCCAGCAGCTTGGAGGGACAGTCGGCAGATACGCAGTATTTT. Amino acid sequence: CASSLEGQSADTQYF.

This CDR3 is CASSPTRTYNEQFF. For the CDR3, the DNA is TGTGCCAGCTCACCGACTAGAACCTACAATGAGCAGTTCTTC. The chain has TRBV18 and TRBJ2-1, with a weak D call TRBD2 (6 bases). With 3 bases removed from V and 2 bases from J, the gap between germline ends came to 8 bases. The CDR3 runs to 14 residues. Germline-derived CDR1 and CDR2 are KGHSH and LQKENI.

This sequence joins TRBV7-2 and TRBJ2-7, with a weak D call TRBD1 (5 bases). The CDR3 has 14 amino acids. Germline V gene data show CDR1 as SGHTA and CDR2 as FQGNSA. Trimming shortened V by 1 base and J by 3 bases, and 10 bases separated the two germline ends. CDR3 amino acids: CASSLDRWDYEQYF. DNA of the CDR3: TGTGCCAGCAGCTTAGACAGGTGGGACTACGAGCAGTACTTC.

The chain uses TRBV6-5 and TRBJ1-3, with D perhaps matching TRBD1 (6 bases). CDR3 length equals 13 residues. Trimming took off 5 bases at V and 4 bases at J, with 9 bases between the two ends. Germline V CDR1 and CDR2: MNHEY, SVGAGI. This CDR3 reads CASSLGTGNTIYF. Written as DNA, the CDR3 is TGTGCCAGCAGTCTCGGGACAGGAAACACCATATATTTT.

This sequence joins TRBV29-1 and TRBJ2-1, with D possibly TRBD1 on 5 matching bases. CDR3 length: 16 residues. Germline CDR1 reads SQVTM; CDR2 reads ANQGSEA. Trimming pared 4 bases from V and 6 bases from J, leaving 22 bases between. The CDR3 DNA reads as TGCAGCGTTGTATTACTGGGGAAGGGGCCCTCCAATGAGCAGTTCTTC. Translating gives CSVVLLGKGPSNEQFF.